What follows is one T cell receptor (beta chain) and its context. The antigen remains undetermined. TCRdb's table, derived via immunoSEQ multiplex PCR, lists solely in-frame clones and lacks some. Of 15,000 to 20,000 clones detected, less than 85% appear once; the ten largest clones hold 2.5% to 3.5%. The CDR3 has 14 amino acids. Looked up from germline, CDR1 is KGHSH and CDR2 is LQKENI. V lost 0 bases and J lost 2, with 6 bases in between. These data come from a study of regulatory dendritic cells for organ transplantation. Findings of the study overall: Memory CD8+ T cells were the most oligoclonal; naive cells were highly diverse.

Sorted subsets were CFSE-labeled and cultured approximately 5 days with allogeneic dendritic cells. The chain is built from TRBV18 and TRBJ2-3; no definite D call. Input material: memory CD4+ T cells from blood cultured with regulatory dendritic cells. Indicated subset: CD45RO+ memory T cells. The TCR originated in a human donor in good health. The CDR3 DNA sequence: TGTGCCAGCTCACCACCGTCCCCCACAGATACGCAGTATTTT. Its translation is CASSPPSPTDTQYF.